Listed here are 2 T cell receptor beta chains from one sample, sequenced in a study of shared clonotypes between healthy human individuals. Only in-frame clones appear in the TCRdb table, and some are missing; sequencing was by immunoSEQ multiplex PCR. The table records fewer than 650,000 clones, about three quarters of them present only once. The specimen was PBMCs. Every receptor here comes from a woman in her forties in good health. Some clones in this sample may be carry-over from other donors' samples.

This chain connects TRBV11-3 to TRBJ2-3; D unclear. The CDR3 totals 15 residues. Germline V gene data show CDR1 as SGHNT and CDR2 as YENEEA. Trimming took off 1 base at V and 4 bases at J, with 12 bases between the two ends. The CDR3 spells CASSLGASLADTQYF. The CDR3 DNA is TGTGCCAGCAGCTTAGGCGCTAGTCTCGCAGATACGCAGTATTTT.

The chain has TRBV28 and TRBJ2-3, with 11 bases matching TRBD2. Germline V lookup: CDR1 MDHEN, CDR2 SYDVKM. This CDR3 contains 24 residues. With 3 bases clipped from V and 2 bases from J, the junction kept 28 bases outside the gene matches. The CDR3 region is CASSFIEEESGKMLAGGPTDTQYF. The CDR3 DNA is TGTGCCAGCAGTTTTATCGAAGAGGAGTCGGGCAAAATGCTAGCGGGAGGCCCCACAGATACGCAGTATTTT.